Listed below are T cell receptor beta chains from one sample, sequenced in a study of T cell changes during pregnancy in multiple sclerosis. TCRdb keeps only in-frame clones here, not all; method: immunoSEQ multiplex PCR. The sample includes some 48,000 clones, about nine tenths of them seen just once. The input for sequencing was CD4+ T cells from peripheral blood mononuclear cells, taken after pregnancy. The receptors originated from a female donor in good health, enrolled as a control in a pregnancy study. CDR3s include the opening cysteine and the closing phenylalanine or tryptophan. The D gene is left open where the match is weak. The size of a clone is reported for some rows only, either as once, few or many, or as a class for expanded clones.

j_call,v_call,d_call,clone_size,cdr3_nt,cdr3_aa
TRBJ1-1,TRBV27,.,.,TGTGCCAGCAGTTTAGGGGGGGGCACTGAAGCTTTCTTT,CASSLGGGTEAFF
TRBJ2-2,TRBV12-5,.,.,TGTGCTAGTGGCTATACTACCCCTGGGCAGGGCGGCACCGGGGAGCTGTTTTTT,CASGYTTPGQGGTGELFF
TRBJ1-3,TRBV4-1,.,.,TGCGCCAGCAGCCAAGGTCCGGGGATCTCTGGAAACACCATATATTTT,CASSQGPGISGNTIYF
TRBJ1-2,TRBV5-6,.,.,TGTGCCAGCATTGGGTGGGGCGACTATGGCTACACCTTC,CASIGWGDYGYTF
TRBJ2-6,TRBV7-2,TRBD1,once,TGTGCCAGCAGCTTCGACTCGACAGGGGGCGCATCAGGGGCCAACGTCCTGACTTTC,CASSFDSTGGASGANVLTF
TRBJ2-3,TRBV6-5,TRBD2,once,TGTGCCAGCATGGCTAGCGGGAGTAGGGATACGCAGTATTTT,CASMASGSRDTQYF
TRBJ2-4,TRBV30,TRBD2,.,TGTGCCTGGAGTGTCAAGCGGGATAGAAAAAACATTCAGTACTTC,CAWSVKRDRKNIQYF
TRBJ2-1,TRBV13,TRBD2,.,TGTGCCAGCAGCTCCCTGACCTGGACTAGCGGGAACTCCTACAATGAGCAGTTCTTC,CASSSLTWTSGNSYNEQFF
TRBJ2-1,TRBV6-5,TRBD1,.,TGTGCCAGCAGACCAACAGGGGGTTCCTACAATGAGCAGTTCTTC,CASRPTGGSYNEQFF
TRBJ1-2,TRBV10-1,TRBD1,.,TGCGCCACTCAATCCGGACAGGGGGATGGCTACACCTTC,CATQSGQGDGYTF
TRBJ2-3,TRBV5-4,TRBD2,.,TGTGCCAGCAGGGGACTAGCGGGAGAAGATACGCAGTATTTT,CASRGLAGEDTQYF
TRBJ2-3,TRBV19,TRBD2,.,TGTGCCAGTCGTCTAGCGGGGGGGCCAGCAGATACGCAGTATTTT,CASRLAGGPADTQYF
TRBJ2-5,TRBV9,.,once,TGTGCCAGCAGCGTATTTCAAGGACTGCAAGAGACCCAGTACTTC,CASSVFQGLQETQYF
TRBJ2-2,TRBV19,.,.,TGTGCCAGTACCCCTAGGGGGAGGGCCGGTGGCGGGGAGCTGTTTTTT,CASTPRGRAGGGELFF
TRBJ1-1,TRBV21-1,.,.,TGTGCCAGCAGCCACCGCGTGGGCATGAACACTGAAGCTTTCTTT,CASSHRVGMNTEAFF
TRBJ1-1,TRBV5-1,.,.,TGCGCCAGCAGCGAGGACATAGACACTGAAGCTTTCTTT,CASSEDIDTEAFF
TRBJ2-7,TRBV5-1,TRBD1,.,TGCGCCAGCAGCTGGGACAGGACTCCCTACGAGCAGTACTTC,CASSWDRTPYEQYF
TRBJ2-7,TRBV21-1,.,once,TGTGCCAGCAGCCCAGAGGTCGGACCGCGGGAGGCGAGCTCCTACGAGCAGTACTTC,CASSPEVGPREASSYEQYF
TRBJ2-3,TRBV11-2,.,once,TGTGCCAGCAGCTTAGATGGAGGTTCGGCAGATACGCAGTATTTT,CASSLDGGSADTQYF
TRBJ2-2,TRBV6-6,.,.,TGTGCCAGCAGTGGGGGGAGCACCGGGGAGCTGTTTTTT,CASSGGSTGELFF
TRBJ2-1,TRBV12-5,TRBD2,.,TGTGCTAGTGGTTTGGGAGTACTAGCGGGCGCCTACAATGAGCAGTTCTTC,CASGLGVLAGAYNEQFF
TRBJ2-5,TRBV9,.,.,TGTGCCAGCAGCGTAGATCAGGGATCGAGGGAGACCCAGTACTTC,CASSVDQGSRETQYF
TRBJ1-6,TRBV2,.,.,TGTGCCAGCAGACGGGACTTTAGCGATAATTCACCCCTCCACTTT,CASRRDFSDNSPLHF
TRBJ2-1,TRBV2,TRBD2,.,TGTGCCAGCAGCCCGGGACTAGCGGGAGGGGGGGATGAGCAGTTCTTC,CASSPGLAGGGDEQFF
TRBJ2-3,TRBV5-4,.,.,TGTGCCAGCAGCTCCAGGCAGGGGTATCTGGAAGATACGCAGTATTTT,CASSSRQGYLEDTQYF
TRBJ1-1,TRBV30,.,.,TGTGCCTGGATGTGGGGGGGAACTGAAGCTTTCTTT,CAWMWGGTEAFF
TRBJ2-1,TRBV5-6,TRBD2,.,TGTGCCAGCAGCTTAGAATGGCTAGCGGGAAGCAATGAGCAGTTCTTC,CASSLEWLAGSNEQFF
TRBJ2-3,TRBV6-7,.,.,TGTGCCAGCAGTACGGGAGAGCACACAGATACGCAGTATTTT,CASSTGEHTDTQYF
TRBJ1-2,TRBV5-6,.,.,TGTGCCAGCAGTGAACTTTATCCAGGGAAGGGGGATTATGGCTACACCTTC,CASSELYPGKGDYGYTF
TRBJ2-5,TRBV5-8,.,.,TGTGCCAGCAGCTTGGCGCAGGCAAAAGAGACCCAGTACTTC,CASSLAQAKETQYF
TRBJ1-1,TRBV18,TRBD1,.,TGTGCCAGCTCACAACGGACAGGGACGAGGCACACTGAAGCTTTCTTT,CASSQRTGTRHTEAFF
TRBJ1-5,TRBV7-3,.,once,TGTGCCAGCAGCTTAAGGATCGGGGGGGAGTTGATTGCTACCGATAGGCATTTT,CASSLRIGGELIATDRHF
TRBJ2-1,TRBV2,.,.,TGTGCCAGCAACAGGCCCGTCCACAATGAGCAGTTCTTC,CASNRPVHNEQFF
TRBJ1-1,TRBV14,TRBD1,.,TGTGCCAGCAGCCAAGTCTTCGGGACAGGGGGCAACACTGAAGCTTTCTTT,CASSQVFGTGGNTEAFF
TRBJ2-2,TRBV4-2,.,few,TGTGCCAGCAGCCAAGATCAGGTCGGGCGGGGGCGGGGCGGGGAGCTGTTTTTT,CASSQDQVGRGRGGELFF
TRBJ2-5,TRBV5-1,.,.,TGCGCCAGCAGCCAAGACGGCGGGGAGACCCAGTACTTC,CASSQDGGETQYF
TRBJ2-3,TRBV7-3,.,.,TGTGCCAGCAGCCGCTTGGGGGGGCCAGGAACGCAGTATTTT,CASSRLGGPGTQYF
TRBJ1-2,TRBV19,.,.,TGTGCCAGTAGTATAACCCAGGGATCCTATGGCTACACCTTC,CASSITQGSYGYTF
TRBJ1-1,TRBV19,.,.,TGTGCCAGTAGTATTAGGAGCCGTAGGACTGAAGCTTTCTTT,CASSIRSRRTEAFF
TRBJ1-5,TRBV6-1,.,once,TGTGCCAGCAGTGAAGCCCCGGTAAGACAGCCCCAGCATTTT,CASSEAPVRQPQHF
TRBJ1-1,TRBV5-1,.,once,TGCGCCAGCAGCTTGGTTGCGGCGGGCTTGAACACTGAAGCTTTCTTT,CASSLVAAGLNTEAFF
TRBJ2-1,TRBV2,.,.,TGTGCCAGCACCCCCGGAGATGAGCAGTTCTTC,CASTPGDEQFF
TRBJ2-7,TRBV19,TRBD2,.,TGTGCCAGTAGCGGACTAGCGGGTCGGTACGAGCAGTACTTC,CASSGLAGRYEQYF
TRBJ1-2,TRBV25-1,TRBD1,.,TGTGCCAGCAGTGGCATTACCGGGACAGGCTATGGCTACACCTTC,CASSGITGTGYGYTF
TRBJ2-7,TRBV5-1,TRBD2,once,TGCGCCAGCAGCGCGACTAGCGGGAGGACCTCCTACGAGCAGTACTTC,CASSATSGRTSYEQYF
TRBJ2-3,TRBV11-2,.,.,TGTGCCAGCAGCTTAGATCCTGGGACAAGCACGCAGTATTTT,CASSLDPGTSTQYF
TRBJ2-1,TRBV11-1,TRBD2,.,TGTGCCAGCAGTATAGGGACTAGCAATGAGCAGTTCTTC,CASSIGTSNEQFF
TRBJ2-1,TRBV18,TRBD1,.,TGTGCCAGCTCACCTCGACAGGGGACCAGTGAGCAGTTCTTC,CASSPRQGTSEQFF